This T cell receptor (beta chain) was recovered during a study of blood T cell repertoires in COVID-19. Looking at the study overall: From the United States, Italy and Spain came samples of acute and convalescent COVID-19. The analysed material was cDNA or gDNA that came from T cells, B-cell-depleted T cells, or PBMCs.

The CDR3 runs to 14 residues. Germline assignment: CDR1 MNHEY and CDR2 SMNVEV (reference sequence). Trimming shortened V by 8 bases and J by 4 bases, and 17 bases separated the two germline ends. In the authors' workflow: Nucleated cell counts were estimated from reference gene primer amplification. Sequenced by immunoSEQ multiplex PCR; TCRdb stores in-frame clones only, minus some. That table supplies the V and J calls and clone size; D and trimming were determined from the DNA. The sample consists of about 110,000 clones, approximately 84% of them appearing once. This TCR came from an older woman with acute or convalescent COVID-19. The material sequenced was peripheral blood. The chain links TRBV27 to TRBJ1-1; D remains ambiguous. The CDR3: CASSWAGRGTEAFF. As DNA, the CDR3 is TGTGCCAGCTCTTGGGCCGGCCGGGGCACTGAAGCTTTCTTT.